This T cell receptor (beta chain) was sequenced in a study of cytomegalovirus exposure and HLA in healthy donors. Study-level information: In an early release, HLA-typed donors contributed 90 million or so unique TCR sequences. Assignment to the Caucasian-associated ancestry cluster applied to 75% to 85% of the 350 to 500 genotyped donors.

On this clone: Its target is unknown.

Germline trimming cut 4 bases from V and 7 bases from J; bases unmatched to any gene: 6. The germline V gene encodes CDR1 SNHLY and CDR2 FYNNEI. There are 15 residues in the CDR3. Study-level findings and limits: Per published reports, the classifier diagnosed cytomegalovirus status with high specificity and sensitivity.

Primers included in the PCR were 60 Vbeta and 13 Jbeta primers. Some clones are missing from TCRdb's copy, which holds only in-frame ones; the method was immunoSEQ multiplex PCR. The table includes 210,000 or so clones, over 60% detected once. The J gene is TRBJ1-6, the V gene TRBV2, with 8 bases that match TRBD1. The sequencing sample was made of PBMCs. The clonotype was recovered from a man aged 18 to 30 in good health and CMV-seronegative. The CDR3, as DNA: TGTGCCAGCAGTGGTGGACAGGGCGGAAATTCACCCCTCCACTTT. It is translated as CASSGGQGGNSPLHF.